What follows are 20 T cell receptor beta chains derived from one specimen sequenced in a study of OX40 agonist ivuxolimab in advanced cancers. Library preparation employed the immunoSEQ multiplex PCR assay. TCRdb re-hosts the immuneACCESS table, in-frame sequences only. Its copies lack some clones; in the studies checked, an unresolved V gene accounts for under half of them, and the cause for the rest is not known. This sample comprises 45,000 to 60,000 clones, 82% of them detected only once. The ten biggest clones cover almost 1.5% of the sample. This specimen consisted of CD4+ or CD8+ T cells sorted from blood, obtained in a trial of the OX40 agonist ivuxolimab. The receptors were sampled from an adult with an advanced solid tumor such as melanoma, head and neck, liver or kidney cancer.

This clone has just a few counts. The chain is built from TRBV28 and TRBJ1-1; possible D gene TRBD1, 5 bases. CDR1 is MDHEN and CDR2 is SYDVKM in the germline V gene. The CDR3 covers 11 residues. V was pared by 7 bases and J by 6 bases, with 9 bases between. The chain's CDR3 is CASKGRAEAFF. In nucleotides, the CDR3 is TGTGCCAGCAAGGGGCGGGCTGAAGCTTTCTTT.

The chain links TRBV28 to TRBJ2-5, with D possibly called TRBD1 or TRBD2 (6 bases each). The germline V gene encodes CDR1 MDHEN and CDR2 SYDVKM. This CDR3 comprises 17 residues. V shed 5 bases and J shed 2 bases, with 21 bases lying between them. The CDR3 sequence is CASSPPPGGGGQETQYF. The CDR3 nucleotides read TGTGCCAGCAGTCCCCCCCCCGGCGGAGGGGGGCAAGAGACCCAGTACTTC. Supplemented by reference TRBV28 and TRBJ2-5, the full variable domain reads DVKVTQSSRYLVKRTGEKVFLECVQDMDHENMFWYRQDPGLGLRLIYFSYDVKMKEKGDIPEGYSVSREKKERFSLILESASTNQTSMYLCASSPPPGGGGQETQYFGPGTRLLVL.

This chain links TRBV20-1 with TRBJ2-3, with D unclear. This CDR3 has 11 residues. V lost 5 bases, J lost 5 bases, and 8 bases lay in between. Germline V gene lookup returns CDR1 DFQATT and CDR2 SNEGSKA (reference sequence). The CDR3 region has the DNA TGCAGTGCTTCCACCGGAGATACGCAGTATTTT. Its protein product is CSASTGDTQYF.

The chain combines TRBV11-2 with TRBJ2-1; no clear D gene. Germline V lookup: CDR1 SGHAT, CDR2 FQNNGV. V was trimmed by 1 base and J by 5 bases, leaving 9 bases between them. This CDR3 has 14 amino acids. The CDR3 DNA reads as TGTGCCAGCAGCTTAGTCTTAGGGAACAATGAGCAGTTCTTC. It encodes CASSLVLGNNEQFF.

This CDR3 reads CASSESNRRNYGYTF. The CDR3 nucleotides are TGTGCCAGCAGCGAAAGCAACAGGAGGAACTATGGCTACACCTTC. The rearrangement uses TRBV5-5 and TRBJ1-2, with D tentatively TRBD1 (5 bases). Germline lookup yields CDR1 SGHKS and CDR2 YYEKEE (reference sequence). There are 15 residues in the CDR3. V was cut by 4 bases and J by 2 bases, with 15 bases left in between.

The V call is TRBV4-1, the J call TRBJ1-2; tentatively, D is TRBD1 (5 bases). This CDR3 spans 17 amino acids. Trimming pared 0 bases from V and 1 base from J, leaving 15 bases between. Per germline, CDR1 MGHRA and CDR2 YSYEKL. CDR3 sequence: CASSQERSSGGNYGYTF. CDR3 in DNA: TGCGCCAGCAGCCAAGAAAGGTCCTCCGGGGGTAACTATGGCTACACCTTC.

The table lists this clone with a count of one. The V gene is TRBV27, the J gene TRBJ1-2; TRBD1 matches at 9 bases. The ends lost 3 bases at V and 8 bases at J; junction bases unmatched: 4. Germline lookup yields CDR1 MNHEY and CDR2 SMNVEV (reference sequence). This CDR3 is 13 amino acids long. The CDR3 spells CASSFWTGDGYTF. The DNA for the CDR3 is TGTGCCAGCAGTTTCTGGACAGGGGACGGCTACACCTTC.

The chain recombines TRBV28 with TRBJ1-1; the D is unclear. This CDR3 comprises 13 residues. V lost 6 bases and J lost 1, with 9 bases in between. Looked up from germline, CDR1 is MDHEN and CDR2 is SYDVKM. In DNA, the CDR3 is TGTGCCAGCAGACGACCAGAGAACACTGAAGCTTTCTTT. Protein sequence: CASRRPENTEAFF.

A single count supports this clone. This chain links TRBV7-9 with TRBJ2-1, with 10 nucleotides matching TRBD1. In germline, CDR1 is SEHNR, CDR2 FQNEAQ (reference sequence). The CDR3 runs to 15 residues. After removal of 3 bases from V and 8 bases from J, the junction contained 7 bases not matched to a gene. The DNA for the CDR3 is TGTGCCAGCAGCTTCCTGGGACAGGGGCGGTATGAGCAGTTCTTC. The encoded protein is CASSFLGQGRYEQFF.

The CDR3 loop is CASSDTRAYEQYF. CDR3 nucleotides: TGTGCCAGCAGTGACACGAGGGCCTACGAGCAGTACTTC. J is TRBJ2-7 and V is TRBV6-5; D is possibly TRBD2 (5 bases). CDR3 length equals 13 residues. From germline, CDR1 is MNHEY and CDR2 SVGAGI. V was clipped by 5 bases and J by 2 bases, with 10 bases between them.

The chain has TRBV6-5 and TRBJ1-4; the D gene is possibly TRBD1 (5 bases). Trimming shortened V by 4 bases and J by 8 bases, and 14 bases separated the two germline ends. Germline V gene sequence: CDR1 MNHEY, CDR2 SVGAGI. The CDR3 sequence is 14 residues long. The CDR3 sequence: CASSSSGLQEKLFF. In nucleotides, the CDR3 is TGTGCCAGCAGTTCCTCAGGGCTTCAGGAAAAACTGTTTTTT.

This chain uses TRBV10-3 with TRBJ2-1; 13 bases map to TRBD2. The CDR3 loop spans 15 amino acids. CDR1 and CDR2 (germline): ENHRY, SYGVKD. V lost 4 bases, J lost 6 bases, and 3 bases stayed unmatched. Here the CDR3 DNA reads TGTGCCATCAGTGGGGGACTAGCGGGACTCAATGAGCAGTTCTTC. Its protein product is CAISGGLAGLNEQFF.

The V and J genes are TRBV29-1 and TRBJ2-7, with D perhaps matching TRBD2 (7 bases). With 6 bases removed from V and 9 bases from J, the gap between germline ends came to 21 bases. CDR1 and CDR2 from the germline V gene are SQVTM and ANQGSEA. This CDR3 is built from 13 residues. Here the CDR3 reads CSVDSQGLQGQYF. The CDR3 DNA follows: TGCAGCGTCGATTCACAGGGACTACAGGGGCAGTACTTC.

The chain has TRBV5-1 and TRBJ2-7; 12 bases are a match to TRBD2. This CDR3 region has 15 residues. CDR1 is SGHRS and CDR2 is YFSETQ in the germline V gene. Trimming took 5 bases from V and 1 from J; bases not matched to a gene: 4. This CDR3 reads CASSPTSGGSYEQYF. CDR3 bases: TGCGCCAGCAGTCCTACTAGCGGGGGGTCCTACGAGCAGTACTTC.

The chain joins TRBV7-2 to TRBJ2-7; a possible D gene is TRBD2 (6 bases). Germline CDR1 is SGHTA and CDR2 is FQGNSA. There are 15 residues in the CDR3. With 5 bases removed from V and 7 bases from J, the gap between germline ends came to 21 bases. The DNA for the CDR3 is TGTGCCAGCAGCCCCAACTCGGCGGGACTCGGGGAGCAGTACTTC. It specifies CASSPNSAGLGEQYF.

The genes are TRBV11-3 and TRBJ2-5; 9 nucleotides align to TRBD1. Germline CDR1 SGHNT, CDR2 YENEEA. V was pared by 3 bases and J by 2 bases, with 4 bases of the junction left unmatched. The CDR3 has 15 amino acids. For the CDR3, the DNA is TGTGCCAGCAGCTTCGGGACAGGGTGGCAAGAGACCCAGTACTTC. It encodes CASSFGTGWQETQYF.

The CDR3 coding sequence is TGTGCCAGTAGTAAGGCAGGGGGGACCGGGGAGCTGTTTTTT. Its translation is CASSKAGGTGELFF. This chain connects TRBV19 to TRBJ2-2, with a weak D call TRBD1 (7 bases). Trimming took off 4 bases at V and 5 bases at J, with 11 bases between the two ends. The CDR3 has 14 amino acids. The germline V gene encodes CDR1 LNHDA and CDR2 SQIVND (reference sequence).

The sample holds a few counts of this clone. This sequence joins TRBV5-1 and TRBJ2-2; D is uncertain. Trimming cost V 4 bases and J 0 bases, with 7 bases left between them. This CDR3 has 14 residues. Germline V gene lookup returns CDR1 SGHRS and CDR2 YFSETQ. CDR3 amino acids: CASSPATNTGELFF. As DNA, the CDR3 is TGCGCCAGCAGCCCGGCCACGAACACCGGGGAGCTGTTTTTT.

The rearrangement joins TRBV19 to TRBJ1-6; D not resolved. This CDR3 has 12 amino acids. Trimming stripped 10 bases from V and 9 bases from J, with 13 bases between. Germline V lookup: CDR1 LNHDA, CDR2 SQIVND (reference sequence). In DNA form, the CDR3 reads TGTGCCACCGAAGGGAGCGGTTCACCCCTCCACTTT. It translates to CATEGSGSPLHF.

The V and J genes are TRBV7-2 and TRBJ2-5; 13 bases are shared with TRBD2. Germline V gene lookup returns CDR1 SGHTA and CDR2 FQGNSA. The CDR3 covers 18 residues. The V and J ends lost 5 bases and 0 bases, in that order; junction bases with no gene match: 9. The CDR3 region has the DNA TGTGCCAGCAGCACCGGACTAGCGGGGGAGCGGTACCAAGAGACCCAGTACTTC. It is translated as CASSTGLAGERYQETQYF.